A single sample gave rise to the 3 T cell receptor beta chains below, sequenced in a study of PD-L1 blockade in urothelial cancer. The repertoire was sequenced with immunoSEQ multiplex PCR; TCRdb's copy has only in-frame clones and lacks some. This table holds about 35,000 clones, approximately 34% found once. Here the sequenced sample was tumor tissue, taken before atezolizumab (anti-PD-L1) treatment. The receptor source for this set is a man in his sixties with urothelial cancer.

This chain uses TRBV1 with TRBJ2-1; TRBD2, as called in the table, went unchecked against the DNA. TRBV1 has pseudogene status. The CDR3 totals 17 residues. The CDR3 bases are TGCGCCAGCAGCCAAGATCTTTTAGCGGGAGGGTACAATGAGCAGTTCTTC. It is translated as CASSQDLLAGGYNEQFF.

This clone has just a few counts. V and J are TRBV6-7 and TRBJ2-7, with D maybe TRBD2 (6 bases). TRBV6-7 is placed among ORFs of uncertain function. The CDR3 extends over 13 amino acids. Trimming removed 7 bases from V and 4 bases from J, with 14 bases in between. Written as DNA, the CDR3 is TGTGCCAGCACCCCGGGAGACTCGTACGAGCAGTACTTC. The encoded protein is CASTPGDSYEQYF.

J is TRBJ1-4 and V is TRBV18; D unclear. Germline CDR1 KGHSH, CDR2 LQKENI. V gave up 3 bases and J gave up 0 bases, with 11 bases separating them. The length of the CDR3 is 16 residues. CDR3: CASSPPGRTTNEKLFF. The CDR3 nucleotides are TGTGCCAGCTCACCCCCTGGACGGACAACTAATGAAAAACTGTTTTTT.